These 28 T cell receptor beta chains were sequenced from one sample in a study of blood T cell repertoires in COVID-19. The table came from immunoSEQ multiplex PCR; TCRdb's copy has only in-frame clones and leaves some out. The sample includes some 99,000 clones, more than 60% of them seen just once. The sample taken for sequencing was peripheral blood. The receptors originated from an older man with acute or convalescent COVID-19.

The J gene is TRBJ2-1, the V gene TRBV10-3; 8 bases map to TRBD2. The germline gives CDR1 ENHRY, CDR2 SYGVKD. The V gene end was trimmed by 6 bases and the J gene end by 0 bases; junction bases not matched to a gene: 1. The CDR3 extends over 14 amino acids. The CDR3 spells CAIRSGSSYNEQFF. The CDR3 DNA sequence: TGTGCCATCAGGAGCGGGAGCTCCTACAATGAGCAGTTCTTC.

This clone was detected only once. This sequence joins TRBV15 and TRBJ1-1, with 9 bases identical to TRBD1. The CDR3 contains 15 residues. The V and J ends lost 3 bases and 0 bases, in that order; junction bases with no gene match: 2. CDR1 is LNHNV, CDR2 YYDKDF, per germline (reference sequence). The CDR3 reads CATSRGQGLNTEAFF. CDR3 DNA: TGTGCCACCAGCAGGGGACAGGGCTTGAACACTGAAGCTTTCTTT.

V gene TRBV20-1 combines with J gene TRBJ2-1; D is perhaps TRBD1 (5 bases). The germline V gene has CDR1 DFQATT and CDR2 SNEGSKA (reference sequence). The CDR3 runs to 11 residues. V was pared by 3 bases and J by 6 bases, with 6 bases between. Here the CDR3 DNA reads TGCAGTGCTAGGACAGTCAATGAGCAGTTCTTC. This codes for CSARTVNEQFF.

This sequence joins TRBV7-2 and TRBJ1-3; 8 bases are shared with TRBD1. The CDR3 extends over 16 amino acids. V dropped 4 bases and J dropped 4; count of bases not matched to a gene: 9. Germline CDR1 reads SGHTA; CDR2 reads FQGNSA. DNA for the CDR3: TGTGCCAGCAGCTCGTCTGCGACAGGGGTAGGAAACACCATATATTTT. This translates into CASSSSATGVGNTIYF.

This clone was counted only a few times. The chain combines TRBV9 with TRBJ2-5; D is uncertain. The CDR3 consists of 14 residues. CDR1 SGDLS and CDR2 YYNGEE come from the germline V gene. Trimming left V 0 bases short and J 7 bases short, with 13 bases between. Here the CDR3 DNA reads TGTGCCAGCAGCGTAGATAGCTCCTCTTGGACCCAGTACTTC. It is translated as CASSVDSSSWTQYF.

This chain joins TRBV28 and TRBJ1-6; no clear D gene. Germline CDR1 MDHEN, CDR2 SYDVKM. V was shortened by 5 bases and J by 9 bases, with 17 bases between the two germline ends. This CDR3 is built from 15 residues. CDR3 sequence reads: CASSPVEGEGSPLHF. Written as DNA, the CDR3 is TGTGCCAGCAGTCCCGTGGAGGGTGAAGGTTCACCCCTCCACTTT.

Only a few counts were recorded for this clone. This chain joins TRBV6-2 or TRBV6-3 and TRBJ1-1; D not certain. V was trimmed by 5 bases and J by 1 base, leaving 11 bases between them. Looked up from germline, CDR1 is MNHEY and CDR2 is SVGEGT. The CDR3 covers 14 residues. Here the CDR3 reads CASSHLYGNTEAFF. CDR3 DNA sequence: TGTGCCAGCAGTCATCTGTACGGGAACACTGAAGCTTTCTTT.

This clone occurred many times. This chain links TRBV6-6 with TRBJ2-7, with 10 bases lining up with TRBD2. Germline V gene data show CDR1 as MNHNY and CDR2 as SVGAGI (reference sequence). This CDR3 contains 16 residues. V lost 5 bases and J lost 0; bases outside the gene matches: 7. As DNA, the CDR3 is TGTGCCAGCAGTCCTAGGACTAGCGGATACTCCTACGAGCAGTACTTC. Protein: CASSPRTSGYSYEQYF.

This rearrangement joins TRBV20-1 to TRBJ1-1, with D perhaps matching TRBD1 (5 bases). Trimming left V 2 bases short and J 6 bases short, with 7 bases between. This CDR3 spans 11 amino acids. Germline V CDR1 and CDR2: DFQATT, SNEGSKA (reference sequence). CDR3 DNA sequence: TGCAGTGCTAGAAAGACAGCTGAAGCTTTCTTT. Its translation is CSARKTAEAFF.

J is TRBJ2-5 and V is TRBV14, with TRBD2 matching over 11 bases. Per germline, CDR1 SGHDN and CDR2 FVKESK. Unmatched junction bases numbered 4, after V lost 4 bases and J lost 0 bases. The CDR3 is 16 amino acids. The chain's CDR3 is CASSPIAGGYQETQYF. The CDR3 DNA sequence: TGTGCCAGCAGCCCTATAGCGGGAGGGTACCAAGAGACCCAGTACTTC.

This sequence joins TRBV4-2 and TRBJ2-7; 7 nucleotides align to TRBD2. This CDR3 spans 15 amino acids. Germline trimming cut 0 bases from V and 7 bases from J; bases unmatched to any gene: 9. Germline V lookup: CDR1 LGHNA, CDR2 YNFKEQ. The CDR3 DNA reads as TGTGCCAGCAGCCAAGATTTTGGGAGGGGCCGGGAGCAGTACTTC. Amino acid sequence: CASSQDFGRGREQYF.

This rearrangement joins TRBV6-5 to TRBJ1-3, with 9 positions matching TRBD1. The CDR3 runs 14 residues. V trimming: 6 bases; J trimming: 4 bases; junction bases outside the gene matches: 4. Germline CDR1 and CDR2: MNHEY and SVGAGI. The CDR3 is CASRTGTGGNTIYF. In DNA, the CDR3 is TGTGCCAGCAGAACCGGGACAGGGGGAAACACCATATATTTT.

CDR3 DNA sequence: TGTGCCAGCAGCTTGGTACAGGGAAGTTACGAGCAGTACTTC. Protein sequence: CASSLVQGSYEQYF. This chain links TRBV5-8 with TRBJ2-7, with D tentatively TRBD1 (6 bases). The CDR3 consists of 14 residues. V dropped 0 bases and J dropped 4 bases, with 11 bases sitting between them. Germline CDR1 reads SGHTS; CDR2 reads YDEGEE.

The chain joins TRBV5-1 to TRBJ1-6; 8 nucleotides align to TRBD1. After removal of 4 bases from V and 10 bases from J, the junction contained 7 bases not matched to a gene. Germline V gives CDR1 SGHRS, CDR2 YFSETQ. CDR3 length equals 14 residues. CDR3 DNA: TGCGCCAGCAGCCAAACAGGGGGGAACTCACCCCTCCACTTT. It encodes CASSQTGGNSPLHF.

The chain employs TRBV2 and TRBJ1-5; possibly TRBD1 for D (6 bases). The CDR3 covers 15 residues. Germline lookup yields CDR1 SNHLY and CDR2 FYNNEI. V was clipped by 6 bases and J by 0 bases, with 12 bases between them. The CDR3 loop reads CASSAGTSSNQPQHF. In DNA, the CDR3 is TGTGCCAGCAGCGCAGGGACATCTAGCAATCAGCCCCAGCATTTT.

To note about this clone: This CDR3 is also generated by other DNA sequences in the sample. This sequence joins TRBV18 and TRBJ1-3; possibly TRBD1 for D (5 bases). This CDR3 comprises 15 residues. The ends were cut back, 3 bases at V and 0 bases at J, with 9 bases in the middle. Per germline, CDR1 KGHSH and CDR2 LQKENI. The CDR3: CASSPPGSSGNTIYF. The CDR3 nucleotides read TGTGCCAGCTCACCCCCAGGGTCCTCTGGAAACACCATATATTTT. The full variable domain, rest sourced from reference TRBV18 and TRBJ1-3, is NAGVMQNPRHLVRRRGQEARLRCSPMKGHSHVYWYRQLPEEGLKFMVYLQKENIIDESGMPKERFSAEFPKEGPSILRIQQVVRGDSAAYFCASSPPGSSGNTIYFGEGSWLTVV.

The V and J genes are TRBV19 and TRBJ1-4, with D unclear. This CDR3 spans 17 amino acids. Germline V CDR1 and CDR2: LNHDA, SQIVND (reference sequence). Deletions cut 3 bases from V and 7 bases from J, with 21 bases between. The CDR3 bases are TGTGCCAGTAGTATCCCCATCGGCTACGGAGTGGCTGAAAAACTGTTTTTT. This gives the protein CASSIPIGYGVAEKLFF. The whole variable domain, filled in from reference TRBV19 and TRBJ1-4, reads DGGITQSPKYLFRKEGQNVTLSCEQNLNHDAMYWYRQDPGQGLRLIYYSQIVNDFQKGDIAEGYSVSREKKESFPLTVTSAQKNPTAFYLCASSIPIGYGVAEKLFFGSGTQLSVL.

The chain uses TRBV2 and TRBJ2-7, with D maybe TRBD2 (6 bases). CDR1 and CDR2 (germline): SNHLY, FYNNEI. V lost 6 bases to trimming and J lost 3 bases, with 12 bases between them. This CDR3 is 13 amino acids long. Here the CDR3 reads CASRGTFSYEQYF. CDR3 bases: TGTGCCAGCAGGGGGACTTTCAGCTACGAGCAGTACTTC. The entire variable domain, with the rest obtained from reference TRBV2 and TRBJ2-7, is as follows: EPEVTQTPSHQVTQMGQEVILRCVPISNHLYFYWYRQILGQKVEFLVSFYNNEISEKSEIFDDQFSVERPDGSNFTLKIRSTKLEDSAMYFCASRGTFSYEQYFGPGTRLTVT.

This clone has only one observation. This chain joins TRBV6-5 and TRBJ2-1, with D possibly TRBD2 on 5 matching bases. The CDR3 is made up of 16 amino acids. Trimming left V 0 bases short and J 6 bases short, with 15 bases between. Germline V CDR1 and CDR2: MNHEY, SVGAGI. The CDR3 DNA is TGTGCCAGCAGTTACTCCCGGAGGATTTATCTCAATGAGCAGTTCTTC. Amino acids: CASSYSRRIYLNEQFF.

The chain carries TRBV6-5 and TRBJ1-3, with D possibly TRBD1 on 5 matching bases. Germline-derived CDR1 and CDR2 are MNHEY and SVGAGI. The V end was cut by 6 bases, the J end by 4 bases, with 10 bases between. The CDR3 contains 13 residues. DNA of the CDR3: TGTGCCAGCAGCAGGGCAGACGGAAACACCATATATTTT. Protein sequence: CASSRADGNTIYF.

The chain uses TRBV20-1 and TRBJ1-1, with D hard to call. V lost 4 bases, J lost 7 bases, and 7 bases lay in between. The CDR3 has 10 amino acids. CDR1 and CDR2 from the germline V gene are DFQATT and SNEGSKA (reference sequence). The CDR3 is CSAMNGEAFF. The DNA for the CDR3 is TGCAGTGCTATGAACGGTGAAGCTTTCTTT.

This clone is labeled as medium-sized. V usage is TRBV5-8 and J usage is TRBJ2-7, with TRBD2 identical over 8 bases. Germline CDR1 is SGHTS and CDR2 is YDEGEE. V gave up 6 bases and J gave up 3 bases; unmatched junction bases: 14. The CDR3 runs to 16 residues. The CDR3 DNA follows: TGTGCCAGCACCCTTCCGGGGGGGACGGCGGTCTACGAGCAGTACTTC. This translates into CASTLPGGTAVYEQYF.

This chain joins TRBV6-2 or TRBV6-3 and TRBJ2-5; D remains unclear. Germline CDR1 is MNHEY and CDR2 is SVGEGT. Deletions cut 5 bases from V and 5 bases from J, with 9 bases between. The CDR3 has 12 residues. The DNA for the CDR3 is TGTGCCAGCAGTACTAACGCGGAGACCCAGTACTTC. Amino acid sequence: CASSTNAETQYF.

The rearrangement joins TRBV27 to TRBJ1-2; D remains unclear. Between the trimmed V and J ends, which lost 2 bases and 3 bases, there was a span of 19 bases. This CDR3 region has 17 residues. The germline CDR1 and CDR2 sequences are MNHEY and SMNVEV (reference sequence). The CDR3: CASSLTPSSGRDYGYTF. Here the CDR3 DNA reads TGTGCCAGCAGTTTAACCCCTTCCTCGGGGAGGGACTATGGCTACACCTTC.

The chain employs TRBV24-1 and TRBJ1-5, with 8 bases identical to TRBD1. Looked up from germline, CDR1 is KGHDR and CDR2 is SFDVKD. J was trimmed by 1 base and V by 3 bases; bases with no gene match: 4. The CDR3 covers 16 residues. CDR3 in amino acids: CATSDTQGASNQPQHF. The CDR3 nucleotides are TGTGCCACCAGTGATACTCAGGGGGCGAGCAATCAGCCCCAGCATTTT.

This clone was picked up one time. The chain is built from TRBV19 and TRBJ1-1, with a tentative D call TRBD1 (5 bases). The CDR3 totals 14 residues. CDR1 and CDR2 from the germline V gene are LNHDA and SQIVND (reference sequence). V lost 1 base, J lost 1 base, and 7 bases lay in between. This CDR3 reads CASSIGQGNTEAFF. The CDR3 DNA reads as TGTGCCAGTAGTATAGGCCAGGGGAACACTGAAGCTTTCTTT.

V usage is TRBV7-6 and J usage is TRBJ2-5, with no clear D. Trimming pared 5 bases from V and 5 bases from J, leaving 15 bases between. Germline V gene lookup returns CDR1 SGHVS and CDR2 FNYEAQ. CDR3 length: 14 residues. CDR3 in amino acids: CASSRIAVGETQYF. DNA for the CDR3: TGTGCCAGCAGCAGGATAGCTGTTGGGGAGACCCAGTACTTC.

The chain joins TRBV5-1 to TRBJ2-6; 10 nucleotides line up with TRBD1. This CDR3 contains 18 residues. V dropped 2 bases and J dropped 1; count of bases not matched to a gene: 6. Germline CDR1 is SGHRS and CDR2 is YFSETQ. This chain's CDR3 is CASSFTGTGVSGANVLTF. CDR3 sequence (DNA): TGCGCCAGCAGCTTTACCGGGACAGGGGTATCTGGGGCCAACGTCCTGACTTTC.